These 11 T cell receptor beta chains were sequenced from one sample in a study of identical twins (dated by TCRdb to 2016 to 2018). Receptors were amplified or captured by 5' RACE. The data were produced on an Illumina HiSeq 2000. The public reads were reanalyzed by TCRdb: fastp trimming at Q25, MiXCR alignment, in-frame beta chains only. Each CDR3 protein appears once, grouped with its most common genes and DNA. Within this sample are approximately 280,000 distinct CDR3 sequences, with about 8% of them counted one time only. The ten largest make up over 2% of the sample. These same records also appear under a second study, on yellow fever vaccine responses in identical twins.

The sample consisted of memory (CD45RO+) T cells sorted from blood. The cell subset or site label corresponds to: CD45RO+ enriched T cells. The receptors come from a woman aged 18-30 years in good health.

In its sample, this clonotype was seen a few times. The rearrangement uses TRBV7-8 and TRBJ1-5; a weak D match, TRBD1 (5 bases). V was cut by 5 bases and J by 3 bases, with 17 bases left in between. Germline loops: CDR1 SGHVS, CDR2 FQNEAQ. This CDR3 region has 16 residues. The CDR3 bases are TGTGCCAGCAGCCCACAGGCGGCAGATTTCAATCAGCCCCAGCATTTT. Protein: CASSPQAADFNQPQHF.

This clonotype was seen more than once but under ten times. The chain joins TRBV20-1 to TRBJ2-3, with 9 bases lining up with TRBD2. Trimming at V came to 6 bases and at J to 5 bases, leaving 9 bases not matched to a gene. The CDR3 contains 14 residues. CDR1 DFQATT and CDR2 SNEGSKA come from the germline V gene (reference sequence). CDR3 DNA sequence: TGCAGTGCCCCTATAGCGGGAGTGGGAGATACGCAGTATTTT. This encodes CSAPIAGVGDTQYF.

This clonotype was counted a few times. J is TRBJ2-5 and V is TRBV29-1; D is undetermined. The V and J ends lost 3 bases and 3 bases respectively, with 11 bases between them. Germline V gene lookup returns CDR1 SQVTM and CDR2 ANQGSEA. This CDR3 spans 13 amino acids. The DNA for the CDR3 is TGCAGCGTTGAGCCCAGCCAGAAAGAGACCCAGTACTTC. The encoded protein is CSVEPSQKETQYF. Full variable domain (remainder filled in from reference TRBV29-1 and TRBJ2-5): SAVISQKPSRDICQRGTSLTIQCQVDSQVTMMFWYRQQPGQSLTLIATANQGSEATYESGFVIDKFPISRPNLTFSTLTVSNMSPEDSSIYLCSVEPSQKETQYFGPGTRLLVL.

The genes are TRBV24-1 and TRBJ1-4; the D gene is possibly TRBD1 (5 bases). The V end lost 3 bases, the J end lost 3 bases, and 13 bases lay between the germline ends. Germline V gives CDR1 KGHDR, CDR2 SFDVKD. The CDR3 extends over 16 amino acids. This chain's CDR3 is CATSDADSGANEKLFF. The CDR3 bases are TGTGCCACCAGTGATGCCGACAGTGGGGCTAATGAAAAACTGTTTTTT.

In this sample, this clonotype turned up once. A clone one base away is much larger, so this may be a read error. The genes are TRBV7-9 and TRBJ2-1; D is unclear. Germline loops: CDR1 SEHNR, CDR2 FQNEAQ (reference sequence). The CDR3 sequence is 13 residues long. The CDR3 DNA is TGTCCCAGCAGCTTAGCTACCTACAATGAGCAGTTCTTC. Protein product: CPSSLATYNEQFF.

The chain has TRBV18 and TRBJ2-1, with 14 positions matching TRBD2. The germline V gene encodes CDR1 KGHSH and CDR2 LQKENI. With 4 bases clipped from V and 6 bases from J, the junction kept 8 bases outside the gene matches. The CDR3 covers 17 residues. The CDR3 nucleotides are TGTGCCAGCTCACGAGACCATGGACTAGCGGGGGGCAATGAGCAGTTCTTC. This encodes CASSRDHGLAGGNEQFF.

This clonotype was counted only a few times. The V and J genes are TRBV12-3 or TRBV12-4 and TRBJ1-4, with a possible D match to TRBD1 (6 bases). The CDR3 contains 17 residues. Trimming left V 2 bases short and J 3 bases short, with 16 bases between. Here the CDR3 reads CASSLWGGGPANEKLFF. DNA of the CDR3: TGTGCCAGCAGTTTATGGGGAGGGGGGCCGGCTAATGAAAAACTGTTTTTT.

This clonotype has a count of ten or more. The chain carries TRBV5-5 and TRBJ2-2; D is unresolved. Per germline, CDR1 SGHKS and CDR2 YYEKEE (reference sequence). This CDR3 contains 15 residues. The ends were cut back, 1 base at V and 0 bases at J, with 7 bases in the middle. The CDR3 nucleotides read TGTGCCAGCAGCTTGATTCCAACGAACACCGGGGAGCTGTTTTTT. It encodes CASSLIPTNTGELFF.

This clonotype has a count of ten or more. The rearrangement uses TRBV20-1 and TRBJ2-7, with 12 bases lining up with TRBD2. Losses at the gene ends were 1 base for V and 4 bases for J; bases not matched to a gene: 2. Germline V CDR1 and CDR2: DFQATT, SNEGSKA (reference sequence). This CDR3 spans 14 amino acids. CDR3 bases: TGCAGTGCTAGAGGGACTAGCGGGGATTACGAGCAGTACTTC. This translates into CSARGTSGDYEQYF.

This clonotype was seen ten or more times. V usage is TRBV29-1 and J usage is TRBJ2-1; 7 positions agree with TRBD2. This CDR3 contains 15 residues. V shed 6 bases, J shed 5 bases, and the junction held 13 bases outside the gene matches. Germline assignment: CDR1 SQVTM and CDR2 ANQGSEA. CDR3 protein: CSVWGGRPSDNEQFF. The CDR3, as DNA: TGCAGCGTGTGGGGAGGGCGCCCCTCTGACAATGAGCAGTTCTTC.

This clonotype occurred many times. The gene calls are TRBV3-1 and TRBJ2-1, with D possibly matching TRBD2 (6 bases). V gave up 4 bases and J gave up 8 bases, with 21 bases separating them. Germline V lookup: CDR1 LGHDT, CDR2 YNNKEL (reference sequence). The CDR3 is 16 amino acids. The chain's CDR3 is CASSPPSSVGADEQFF. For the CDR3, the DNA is TGTGCCAGCAGCCCTCCTTCTAGCGTTGGGGCGGATGAGCAGTTCTTC.